One sample yielded the 27 T cell receptor beta chains listed below, sequenced in a study of glioma-infiltrating T cells after dendritic cell vaccination. Time point described: after dendritic cell vaccination, including at tumor progression/relapse. TCRdb's copy holds only in-frame clones and misses some; the assay was immunoSEQ multiplex PCR. The top ten hold 8.5% of the sample, which has some 78,000 clones, 85% seen once. Here the sequenced sample was blood, taken after dendritic cell vaccination. The receptors come from a human donor with glioblastoma.

J is TRBJ1-2 and V is TRBV7-3; weak D call: TRBD1 (6 bases). CDR1 is SGHTA, CDR2 FQGTGA, per germline. V was clipped by 0 bases and J by 6 bases, with 11 bases between them. This CDR3 is 14 amino acids long. CDR3 loop: CASSLTTGGDGYTF. The CDR3, as DNA: TGTGCCAGCAGCTTAACGACAGGAGGCGATGGCTACACCTTC. The full variable domain, rest sourced from reference TRBV7-3 and TRBJ1-2, is GAGVSQTPSNKVTEKGKYVELRCDPISGHTALYWYRQSLGQGPEFLIYFQGTGAADDSGLPNDRFFAVRPEGSVSTLKIQRTERGDSAVYLCASSLTTGGDGYTFGSGTRLTVV.

The chain is built from TRBV6-5 and TRBJ2-5; 8 nucleotides agree with TRBD1. This CDR3 comprises 15 residues. Germline CDR1 and CDR2: MNHEY and SVGAGI. The junction had 8 bases not matched to a gene; V was cut back by 6 bases and J by 2 bases. CDR3 in DNA: TGTGCCAGCAGCCGGGACAGGAGCCCTCAAGAGACCCAGTACTTC. Translation gives CASSRDRSPQETQYF.

This sequence joins TRBV7-9 and TRBJ2-7; 7 bases are shared with TRBD2. The germline V gene has CDR1 SEHNR and CDR2 FQNEAQ (reference sequence). This CDR3 spans 15 amino acids. The trim removed 5 bases at V and 2 bases at J, leaving 9 bases unmatched. CDR3 DNA sequence: TGTGCCAGCAGCCCATCGGGAGCGGGGACCTACGAGCAGTACTTC. It is translated as CASSPSGAGTYEQYF.

The V gene is TRBV7-9, the J gene TRBJ1-1, with TRBD1 matching over 8 bases. The length of the CDR3 is 15 residues. Trimming at V came to 2 bases and at J to 1 base, leaving 3 bases not matched to a gene. Germline V lookup: CDR1 SEHNR, CDR2 FQNEAQ (reference sequence). CDR3 DNA: TGTGCCAGCAGCTTAAATGGACAGGGGAACACTGAAGCTTTCTTT. This sequence encodes CASSLNGQGNTEAFF.

V usage is TRBV2 and J usage is TRBJ2-1; D is perhaps TRBD2 (5 bases). The germline CDR1 and CDR2 sequences are SNHLY and FYNNEI. Trimming cost V 6 bases and J 6 bases, with 18 bases left between them. The CDR3 is 15 amino acids. This CDR3 is CASSLVSALRNEQFF. CDR3 sequence (DNA): TGTGCCAGCAGCCTCGTTAGCGCTCTCCGCAATGAGCAGTTCTTC.

The V and J genes are TRBV7-2 and TRBJ2-7; 12 bases match TRBD1. The CDR3 consists of 14 residues. Trimming cost V 5 bases and J 3 bases; bases outside gene matches: 2. Germline CDR1 SGHTA, CDR2 FQGNSA. CDR3 DNA sequence: TGTGCCAGCAGCCGGGACAGGGGGCTCTACGAGCAGTACTTC. Its protein is CASSRDRGLYEQYF. Drawing the rest from reference TRBV7-2 and TRBJ2-7, the complete variable domain is GAGVSQSPSNKVTEKGKDVELRCDPISGHTALYWYRQSLGQGLEFLIYFQGNSAPDKSGLPSDRFSAERTGGSVSTLTIQRTQQEDSAVYLCASSRDRGLYEQYFGPGTRLTVT.

The chain joins TRBV2 to TRBJ2-5, with a possible D match to TRBD1 (6 bases). Trimming took off 3 bases at V and 5 bases at J, with 16 bases between the two ends. Germline V CDR1 and CDR2: SNHLY, FYNNEI. The CDR3 is made up of 15 amino acids. Here the CDR3 reads CASSDIGGRGETQYF. The CDR3 DNA is TGTGCCAGCAGTGATATAGGAGGCAGGGGTGAGACCCAGTACTTC.

CDR3 coding DNA: TGTGCCAGCAGCTGGGGCGGACAGGGGTACGAGCAGTACTTC. This codes for CASSWGGQGYEQYF. This rearrangement joins TRBV7-2 to TRBJ2-7, with 9 nucleotides matching TRBD1. CDR3 length: 14 amino acids. CDR1 SGHTA and CDR2 FQGNSA come from the germline V gene. The V segment lost 4 bases and the J segment 4 bases; nucleotides outside the gene matches: 5.

This rearrangement joins TRBV29-1 to TRBJ2-7; 13 bases are shared with TRBD2. V shed 4 bases and J 3 bases; nucleotides not matched to a gene: 6. CDR1 and CDR2 from the germline V gene are SQVTM and ANQGSEA. The CDR3 sequence is 15 residues long. CDR3 nucleotide sequence: TGCAGCGTTGGAGGACTAGCGGGAGCTTACTACGAGCAGTACTTC. Residues: CSVGGLAGAYYEQYF.

DNA for the CDR3: TGTGCCAGTAGTCCCTACAGGGAAGCTAACTATGGCTACACCTTC. It yields the protein CASSPYREANYGYTF. The chain is built from TRBV19 and TRBJ1-2; D is possibly TRBD1 (6 bases). The CDR3 is 15 residues long. V was trimmed by 5 bases and J by 0 bases, leaving 13 bases between them. Germline V gene lookup returns CDR1 LNHDA and CDR2 SQIVND (reference sequence).

CDR3 sequence reads: CASSREVGQPQHF. The CDR3 nucleotides read TGTGCCAGCTCACGGGAGGTCGGTCAGCCCCAGCATTTT. The chain employs TRBV18 and TRBJ1-5; D gene unclear. Trimming removed 4 bases from V and 6 bases from J, with 10 bases in between. CDR3 length: 13 residues. Germline V gives CDR1 KGHSH, CDR2 LQKENI. Supplemented by reference TRBV18 and TRBJ1-5, the full variable domain reads NAGVMQNPRHLVRRRGQEARLRCSPMKGHSHVYWYRQLPEEGLKFMVYLQKENIIDESGMPKERFSAEFPKEGPSILRIQQVVRGDSAAYFCASSREVGQPQHFGDGTRLSIL.

CDR3 sequence: CASSIRNVGADEQFF. The CDR3 DNA follows: TGTGCCAGTAGTATTAGGAATGTCGGAGCCGATGAGCAGTTCTTC. The J gene is TRBJ2-1, the V gene TRBV19; D remains ambiguous. V lost 3 bases, J lost 8 bases, and 17 bases lay in between. Per the germline V gene, CDR1 is LNHDA and CDR2 is SQIVND (reference sequence). The CDR3 sequence is 15 residues long. The whole variable domain, filled in from reference TRBV19 and TRBJ2-1, reads DGGITQSPKYLFRKEGQNVTLSCEQNLNHDAMYWYRQDPGQGLRLIYYSQIVNDFQKGDIAEGYSVSREKKESFPLTVTSAQKNPTAFYLCASSIRNVGADEQFFGPGTRLTVL.

This CDR3 reads CASSLVGTGGYNEQFF. In nucleotides, the CDR3 is TGTGCCAGCAGCTTAGTTGGGACAGGGGGCTACAATGAGCAGTTCTTC. The chain joins TRBV7-2 to TRBJ2-1; 11 nucleotides agree with TRBD1. The CDR3 is made up of 16 amino acids. Germline V lookup: CDR1 SGHTA, CDR2 FQGNSA. Trimming removed 1 base from V and 3 bases from J; junction bases left unmatched: 2. The whole variable domain, remainder taken from reference TRBV7-2 and TRBJ2-1, is GAGVSQSPSNKVTEKGKDVELRCDPISGHTALYWYRQSLGQGLEFLIYFQGNSAPDKSGLPSDRFSAERTGGSVSTLTIQRTQQEDSAVYLCASSLVGTGGYNEQFFGPGTRLTVL.

The chain combines TRBV27 with TRBJ2-7; 9 bases are shared with TRBD1. The germline gives CDR1 MNHEY, CDR2 SMNVEV (reference sequence). J was trimmed by 2 bases and V by 3 bases; bases with no gene match: 2. CDR3 length: 14 amino acids. This CDR3 reads CASSFWDRAYEQYF. CDR3 bases: TGTGCCAGCAGTTTTTGGGACAGGGCCTACGAGCAGTACTTC.

V gene TRBV28 combines with J gene TRBJ1-2, with 8 nucleotides matching TRBD1. Germline V lookup: CDR1 MDHEN, CDR2 SYDVKM. The CDR3 runs to 12 residues. The ends lost 6 bases at V and 10 bases at J; junction bases unmatched: 7. CDR3 coding DNA: TGTGCCAGCAGACCAAGGACAGGGTACTACACCTTC. This translates into CASRPRTGYYTF.

The chain carries TRBV4-1 and TRBJ2-2, with 12 bases matching TRBD2. The V segment lost 1 base and the J segment 4 bases; nucleotides outside the gene matches: 10. Germline CDR1 reads MGHRA; CDR2 reads YSYEKL. This CDR3 contains 19 residues. The CDR3 spells CASSQVRASGRASTGELFF. The DNA of the CDR3 is TGCGCCAGCAGCCAAGTTAGGGCTAGCGGGAGGGCGAGCACCGGGGAGCTGTTTTTT.

This chain links TRBV7-2 with TRBJ1-2; 10 bases line up with TRBD1. Losses at the gene ends were 5 bases for V and 5 bases for J; bases not matched to a gene: 8. There are 15 residues in the CDR3. In germline, CDR1 is SGHTA, CDR2 FQGNSA. CDR3 in amino acids: CASSPTSGQGYGYTF. CDR3 bases: TGTGCCAGCAGCCCCACCTCGGGACAGGGGTATGGCTACACCTTC. The whole variable domain, filled in from reference TRBV7-2 and TRBJ1-2, reads GAGVSQSPSNKVTEKGKDVELRCDPISGHTALYWYRQSLGQGLEFLIYFQGNSAPDKSGLPSDRFSAERTGGSVSTLTIQRTQQEDSAVYLCASSPTSGQGYGYTFGSGTRLTVV.

The chain carries TRBV7-3 and TRBJ2-2, with 7 nucleotides matching TRBD1. Germline trimming cut 5 bases from V and 2 bases from J; bases unmatched to any gene: 5. The CDR3 extends over 15 amino acids. Germline CDR1 and CDR2: SGHTA and FQGTGA. In DNA, the CDR3 is TGTGCCAGCAGCCCACGGGACAGCAACACCGGGGAGCTGTTTTTT. This sequence encodes CASSPRDSNTGELFF.

The chain employs TRBV5-4 and TRBJ1-4; 7 bases agree with TRBD1. Germline V CDR1 and CDR2: SGHNT, YYREEE (reference sequence). V shed 0 bases and J 8 bases; nucleotides not matched to a gene: 7. The CDR3 contains 15 residues. The DNA for the CDR3 is TGTGCCAGCAGCTTGGATGGGACAGAGTACGAAAAACTGTTTTTT. As protein: CASSLDGTEYEKLFF.

Here the CDR3 reads CATSAVGNEQFF. The CDR3 DNA is TGTGCCACCAGTGCGGTCGGCAATGAGCAGTTCTTC. This rearrangement joins TRBV15 to TRBJ2-1; no clear D. The V gene's germline CDR1 is LNHNV and CDR2 YYDKDF (reference sequence). CDR3 length: 12 residues. V dropped 6 bases and J dropped 6 bases, with 9 bases sitting between them.

The chain employs TRBV19 and TRBJ2-7, with TRBD1 matching 8 bases. The CDR3 runs to 13 residues. The V gene's germline CDR1 is LNHDA and CDR2 SQIVND (reference sequence). V trimming: 6 bases; J trimming: 1 base; junction bases outside the gene matches: 2. CDR3 DNA: TGTGCCAGTAGGGACAGGGCATCCTACGAGCAGTACTTC. Translated: CASRDRASYEQYF.

Only a few counts were recorded for this clone. This chain links TRBV6-5 with TRBJ1-2; TRBD1 agrees at 7 bases. Germline loops: CDR1 MNHEY, CDR2 SVGAGI. V trimming: 8 bases; J trimming: 0 bases; junction bases outside the gene matches: 6. The CDR3 runs to 14 residues. The CDR3 bases are TGTGCCAGCGGGGGGACAGCGACTAACTATGGCTACACCTTC. Its protein is CASGGTATNYGYTF.

This clone was seen only once. J is TRBJ2-4 and V is TRBV7-3; 8 bases agree with TRBD2. The CDR3 is 14 residues long. Germline V gives CDR1 SGHTA, CDR2 FQGTGA. With 3 bases clipped from V and 4 bases from J, the junction kept 2 bases outside the gene matches. CDR3 residues: CASSLAGGKNIQYF. CDR3 bases: TGTGCCAGCAGCTTGGCGGGGGGAAAAAACATTCAGTACTTC.

This chain links TRBV4-3 with TRBJ2-1, with 12 positions matching TRBD2. V lost 0 bases and J lost 7; bases outside the gene matches: 4. The CDR3 covers 16 residues. Germline loops: CDR1 LGHNA, CDR2 YSLEER. The CDR3 nucleotides are TGCGCCAGCAGCCAAGATACGACTAGCGGGGGTAATGAGCAGTTCTTC. This codes for CASSQDTTSGGNEQFF.

This chain joins TRBV15 and TRBJ2-2; D remains ambiguous. This CDR3 has 15 residues. Germline V lookup: CDR1 LNHNV, CDR2 YYDKDF (reference sequence). V shed 0 bases and J shed 5 bases, with 10 bases lying between them. CDR3 sequence reads: CATSRDRVITGELFF. The CDR3 nucleotides read TGTGCCACCAGCAGAGATCGGGTTATAACCGGGGAGCTGTTTTTT.

This clone was observed a single time. The gene calls are TRBV27 and TRBJ2-7, with 13 bases identical to TRBD2. Trimming took 5 bases from V and 8 from J; bases not matched to a gene: 27. The germline V gene has CDR1 MNHEY and CDR2 SMNVEV (reference sequence). This CDR3 is 21 amino acids long. The CDR3 here is CASSPQTPGTSGTRDRFKQYF. In DNA, the CDR3 is TGTGCCAGCAGTCCCCAAACCCCCGGGACTAGCGGGACCCGCGATAGATTCAAGCAGTACTTC.

The rearrangement joins TRBV30 to TRBJ1-1; D remains unclear. The CDR3 extends over 16 amino acids. The germline CDR1 and CDR2 sequences are GTSNPN and SVGIG (reference sequence). The germline V and J ends were trimmed by 0 bases and 5 bases, with 19 bases remaining between them. The CDR3 sequence: CAWSVQRPGFGTEAFF. In DNA form, the CDR3 reads TGTGCCTGGAGTGTACAAAGACCGGGTTTTGGGACTGAAGCTTTCTTT.